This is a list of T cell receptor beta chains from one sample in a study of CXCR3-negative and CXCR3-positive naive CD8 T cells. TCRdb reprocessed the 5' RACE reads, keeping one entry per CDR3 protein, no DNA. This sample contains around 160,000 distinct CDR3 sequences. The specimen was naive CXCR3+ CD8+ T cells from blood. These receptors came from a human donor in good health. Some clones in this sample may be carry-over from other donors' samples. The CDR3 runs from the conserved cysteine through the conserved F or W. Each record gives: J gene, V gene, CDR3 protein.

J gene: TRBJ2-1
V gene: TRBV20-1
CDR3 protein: CSAIAPDTNNEQFF

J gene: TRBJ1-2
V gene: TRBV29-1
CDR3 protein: CSVAGEGPYTF

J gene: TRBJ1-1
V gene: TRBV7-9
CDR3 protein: CASSSPGTGVGTEAFF

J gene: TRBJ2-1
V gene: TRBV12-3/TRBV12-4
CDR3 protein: CASSLGTSGSYNEQFF

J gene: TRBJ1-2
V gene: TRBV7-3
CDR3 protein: CASSSRATGPNYGYIF

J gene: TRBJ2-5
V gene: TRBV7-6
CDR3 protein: CASSRNRRGETQYF

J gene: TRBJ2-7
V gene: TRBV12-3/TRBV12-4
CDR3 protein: CATSLGGYEQYF

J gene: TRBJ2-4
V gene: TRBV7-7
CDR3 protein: CASSPGVWDIQYF

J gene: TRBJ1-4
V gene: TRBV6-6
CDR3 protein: CASSYRGQDNEKLFF

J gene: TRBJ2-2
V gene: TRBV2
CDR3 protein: CASSEAGATGELFF

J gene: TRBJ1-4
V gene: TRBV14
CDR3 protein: CASSRANSNEKLFF

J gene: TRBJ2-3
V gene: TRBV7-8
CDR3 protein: CASSSYTERTDTQYF

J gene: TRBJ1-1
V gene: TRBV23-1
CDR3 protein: CASSHPGQGAQRGNTEAFF

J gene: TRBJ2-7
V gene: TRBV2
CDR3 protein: CASSGDRGHEQYF

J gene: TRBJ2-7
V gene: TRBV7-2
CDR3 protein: CASSLGSFGEQYF

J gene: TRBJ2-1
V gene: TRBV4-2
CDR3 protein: CASSQSIAGYNYNEQFF

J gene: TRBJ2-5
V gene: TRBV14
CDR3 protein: CASSHPGLALETQYF

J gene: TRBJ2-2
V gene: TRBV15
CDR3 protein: CATSWGTGELFF

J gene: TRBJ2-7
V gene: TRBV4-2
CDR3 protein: CASSPRTDSYEQYF

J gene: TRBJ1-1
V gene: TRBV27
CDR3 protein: CATVRGTEAFF

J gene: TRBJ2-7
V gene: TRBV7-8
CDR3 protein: CASSGDSSHEQYF

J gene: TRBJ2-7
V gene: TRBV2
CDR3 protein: CASSEGQTEQYF

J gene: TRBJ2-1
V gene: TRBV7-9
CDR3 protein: CASSSPPLADPYNEQFF

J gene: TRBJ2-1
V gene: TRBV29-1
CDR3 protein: CSVDTLTGGASPISWSSYNEQFF

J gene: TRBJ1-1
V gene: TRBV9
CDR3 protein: CASSATSVGTEAFF

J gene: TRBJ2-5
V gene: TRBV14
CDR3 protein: CASSQDTPDRVGAETQYF

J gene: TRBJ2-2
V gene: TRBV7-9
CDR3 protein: CASCLVNSYTGELFF

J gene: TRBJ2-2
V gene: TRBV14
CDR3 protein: CASSQEAAGAAGELFF

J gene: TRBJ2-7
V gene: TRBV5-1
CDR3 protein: CASSYRVSSYEQYF

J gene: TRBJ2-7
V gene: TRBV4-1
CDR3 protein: CASSVQVRSLRATYEQYF

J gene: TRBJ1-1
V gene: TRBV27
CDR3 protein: CASKSAGLPEAFF

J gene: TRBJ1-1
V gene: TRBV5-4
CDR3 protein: CASSHPGGNTEAFF

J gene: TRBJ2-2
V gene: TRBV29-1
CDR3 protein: CSARSNTGELFF

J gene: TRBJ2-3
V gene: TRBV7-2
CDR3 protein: CASSSGPPQDTQYF

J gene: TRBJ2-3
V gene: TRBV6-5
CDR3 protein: CASRSLLGDTQYF

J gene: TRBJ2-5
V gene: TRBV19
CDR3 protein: CASSMVLAETQYF

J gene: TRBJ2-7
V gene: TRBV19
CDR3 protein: CASSMGTGLDYEQYF

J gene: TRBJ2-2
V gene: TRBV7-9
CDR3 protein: CASSPEEDGELFF

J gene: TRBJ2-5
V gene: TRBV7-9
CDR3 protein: CASSWTGGIEETQYF

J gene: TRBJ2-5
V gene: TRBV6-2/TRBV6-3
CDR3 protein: CASSYPGTEETQYF

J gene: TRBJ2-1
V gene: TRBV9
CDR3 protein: CASSLRLAGVLDNEQFF

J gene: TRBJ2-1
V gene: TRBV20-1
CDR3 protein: CSALAGGPEDISFYEQFF

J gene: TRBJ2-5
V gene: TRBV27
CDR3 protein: CASIPFLGAQETQYF

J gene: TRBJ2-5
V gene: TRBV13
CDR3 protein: CASSQRDRETQYF

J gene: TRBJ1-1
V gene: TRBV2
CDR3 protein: CASTSGEITEAFF

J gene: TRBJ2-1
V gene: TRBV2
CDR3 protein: CASSDLGDNEQFF